This TCR beta chain comes out of a study of blood T cell repertoires in COVID-19. Sequencing used immunoSEQ multiplex PCR; TCRdb keeps in-frame clones, though not all of them. The sample contains about 360,000 clones, roughly 86% of which appear only once. The V gene lost 1 base and the J gene lost 0 bases, with 10 bases spanning the gap. The CDR3 spans 15 residues. Germline lookup yields CDR1 SGHRS and CDR2 YFSETQ. The V gene is TRBV5-1, the J gene TRBJ1-1; no reliable D call. The sample comprised peripheral blood. The sequence came from a human donor in a cohort sampled during active COVID-19. DNA for the CDR3: TGCGCCAGCAGCTTGTCGGCAGCGATGAACACTGAAGCTTTCTTT. Translation: CASSLSAAMNTEAFF.